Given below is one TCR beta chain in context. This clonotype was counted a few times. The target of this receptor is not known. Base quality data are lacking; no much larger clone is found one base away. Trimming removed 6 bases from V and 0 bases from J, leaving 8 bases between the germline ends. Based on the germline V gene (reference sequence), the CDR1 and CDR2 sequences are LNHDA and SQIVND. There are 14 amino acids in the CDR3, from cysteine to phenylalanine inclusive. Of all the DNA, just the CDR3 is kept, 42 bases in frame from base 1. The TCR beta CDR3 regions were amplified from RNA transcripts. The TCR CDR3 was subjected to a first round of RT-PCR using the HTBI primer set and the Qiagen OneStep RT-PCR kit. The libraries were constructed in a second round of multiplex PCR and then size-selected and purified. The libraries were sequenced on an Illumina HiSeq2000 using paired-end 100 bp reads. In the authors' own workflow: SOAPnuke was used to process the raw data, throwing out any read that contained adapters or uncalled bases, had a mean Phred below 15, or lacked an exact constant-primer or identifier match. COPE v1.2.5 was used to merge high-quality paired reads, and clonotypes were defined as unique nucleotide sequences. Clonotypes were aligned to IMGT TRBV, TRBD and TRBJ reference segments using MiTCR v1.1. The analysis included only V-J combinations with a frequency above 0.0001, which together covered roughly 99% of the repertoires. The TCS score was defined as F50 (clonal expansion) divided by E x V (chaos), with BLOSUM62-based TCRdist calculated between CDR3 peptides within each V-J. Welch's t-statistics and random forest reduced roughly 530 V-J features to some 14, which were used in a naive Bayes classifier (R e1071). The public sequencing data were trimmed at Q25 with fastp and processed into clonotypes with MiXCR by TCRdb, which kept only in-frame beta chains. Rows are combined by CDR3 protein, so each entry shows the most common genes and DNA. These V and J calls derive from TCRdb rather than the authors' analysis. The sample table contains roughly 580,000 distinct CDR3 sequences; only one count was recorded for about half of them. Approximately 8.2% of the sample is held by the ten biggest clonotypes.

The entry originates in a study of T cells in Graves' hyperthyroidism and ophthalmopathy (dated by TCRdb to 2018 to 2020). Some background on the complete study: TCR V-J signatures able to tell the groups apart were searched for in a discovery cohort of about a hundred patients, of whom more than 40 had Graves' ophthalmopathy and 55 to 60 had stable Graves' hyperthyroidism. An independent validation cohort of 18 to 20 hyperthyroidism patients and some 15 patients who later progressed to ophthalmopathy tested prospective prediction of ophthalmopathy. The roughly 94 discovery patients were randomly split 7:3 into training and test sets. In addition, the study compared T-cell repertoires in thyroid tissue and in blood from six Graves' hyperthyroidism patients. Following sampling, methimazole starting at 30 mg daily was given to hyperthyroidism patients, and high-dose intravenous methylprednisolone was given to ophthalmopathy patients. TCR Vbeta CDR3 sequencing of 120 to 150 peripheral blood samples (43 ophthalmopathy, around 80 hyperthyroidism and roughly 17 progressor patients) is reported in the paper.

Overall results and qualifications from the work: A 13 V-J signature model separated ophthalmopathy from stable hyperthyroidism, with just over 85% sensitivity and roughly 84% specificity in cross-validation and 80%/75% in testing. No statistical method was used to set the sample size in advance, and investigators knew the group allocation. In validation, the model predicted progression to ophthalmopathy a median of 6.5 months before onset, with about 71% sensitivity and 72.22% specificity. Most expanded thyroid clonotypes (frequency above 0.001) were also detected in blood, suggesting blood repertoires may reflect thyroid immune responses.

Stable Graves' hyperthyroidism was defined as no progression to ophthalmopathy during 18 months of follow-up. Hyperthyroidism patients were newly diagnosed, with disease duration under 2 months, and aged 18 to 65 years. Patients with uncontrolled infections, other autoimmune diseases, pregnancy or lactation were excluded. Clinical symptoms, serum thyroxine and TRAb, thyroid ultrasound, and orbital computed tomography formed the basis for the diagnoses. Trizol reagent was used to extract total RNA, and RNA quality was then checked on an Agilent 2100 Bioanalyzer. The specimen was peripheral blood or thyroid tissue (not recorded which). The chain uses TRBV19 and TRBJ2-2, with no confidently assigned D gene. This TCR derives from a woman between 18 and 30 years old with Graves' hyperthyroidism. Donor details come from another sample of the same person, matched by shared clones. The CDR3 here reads CASRAYTNTGELFF. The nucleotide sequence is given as TGTGCCAGTAGGGCGTATACGAACACCGGGGAGCTGTTTTTT.